Below, 10 T cell receptor beta chains from the same sample are listed, as sequenced in a study of CD8+CD57+ T cells in acquired aplastic anemia. It was genomic DNA that served as the template for profiling TCR beta VDJ and CDR3. TCRdb re-analysed the reads in MiXCR, keeping a single row per CDR3 protein. The table includes around 190,000 distinct CDR3 sequences, approximately 60% detected once. The specimen sequenced was sorted CD4+, CD8+, or CD8+CD57+ T cells (not recorded which) from PBMCs. These receptors were collected from a human donor in good health.

The chain recombines TRBV5-5 with TRBJ2-7; D is possibly TRBD2 (5 bases). The germline CDR1 and CDR2 sequences are SGHKS and YYEKEE (reference sequence). The CDR3 contains 14 residues. Between the trimmed V and J ends, which lost 2 bases and 1 base, there was a span of 10 bases. The CDR3: CASSLAARSYEQYF. The CDR3 coding sequence is TGTGCCAGCAGCTTAGCGGCCAGATCCTACGAGCAGTACTTC.

This chain uses TRBV9 with TRBJ2-1; TRBD1 agrees at 8 bases. The CDR3 spans 17 residues. J lost 9 bases, V lost 2 bases, and 16 bases had no gene match. CDR1 is SGDLS and CDR2 is YYNGEE in the germline V gene. This CDR3 reads CASSVLGGAQGAGEQFF. The CDR3 region has the DNA TGTGCCAGCAGCGTGTTAGGGGGTGCGCAGGGGGCAGGTGAGCAGTTCTTC.

The chain has TRBV7-8 and TRBJ2-3; D gene uncertain. Trimming pared 5 bases from V and 4 bases from J, leaving 13 bases between. CDR1 is SGHVS, CDR2 FQNEAQ, per germline. CDR3 length: 14 residues. The CDR3, as DNA: TGTGCCAGCAGCCCAGTGGGGATGGCAGATACGCAGTATTTT. Its protein product is CASSPVGMADTQYF.

J is TRBJ1-2 and V is TRBV9; D remains unclear. Looked up from germline, CDR1 is SGDLS and CDR2 is YYNGEE. V shed 4 bases and J shed 4 bases, with 14 bases lying between them. The CDR3 consists of 14 residues. CDR3 loop: CASSQELRSYGYTF. The CDR3 DNA follows: TGTGCCAGCAGCCAAGAGTTACGTTCCTATGGCTACACCTTC.

The chain employs TRBV6-4 and TRBJ2-3, with a possible D match to TRBD2 (5 bases). CDR1 MRHNA and CDR2 SNTAGT come from the germline V gene. The CDR3 is made up of 14 amino acids. V was trimmed by 0 bases and J by 11 bases, leaving 15 bases between them. The CDR3 protein is CASSDSEGSDEQYF. In nucleotides, the CDR3 is TGTGCCAGCAGTGACTCCGAGGGTTCGGATGAGCAGTATTTT.

The chain recombines TRBV7-2 with TRBJ2-7; 10 bases align to TRBD1. Germline V lookup: CDR1 SGHTA, CDR2 FQGNSA. V lost 7 bases, J lost 6 bases, and 12 bases stayed unmatched. This CDR3 contains 15 residues. The CDR3 loop reads CASNPFPGTGAEQYF. CDR3 DNA sequence: TGTGCCAGCAACCCCTTTCCCGGGACAGGGGCCGAGCAGTACTTC.

This clonotype has a single count. In DNA form, the CDR3 reads TGTGCCAGCAGTGAATTTACCTCCGGGACTCCCTACGAGCAGTACTTC. Its translation: CASSEFTSGTPYEQYF. This chain links TRBV25-1 with TRBJ2-7; D perhaps matches TRBD2 (6 bases). The V gene's germline CDR1 is MGHDK and CDR2 SYGVNS. This CDR3 is built from 16 residues. Trimming pared 1 base from V and 2 bases from J, leaving 15 bases between.

The J gene is TRBJ1-4, the V gene TRBV20-1; a possible D gene is TRBD1 (5 bases). Germline assignment: CDR1 DFQATT and CDR2 SNEGSKA (reference sequence). V was trimmed by 7 bases and J by 4 bases, leaving 31 bases between them. The CDR3 consists of 19 residues. This CDR3 reads CSVSSSGANVLTDNEKLFF. The CDR3 nucleotides are TGCAGTGTAAGTAGTTCTGGGGCCAACGTCCTGACAGATAATGAAAAACTGTTTTTT.

With respect to this clonotype: A junction boundary mismatches the germline segment, possibly from a read error. The V gene is TRBV6-1, the J gene TRBJ2-3; tentative D call: TRBD1 (5 bases). The CDR3 sequence is 12 residues long. Germline assignment: CDR1 MNHNS and CDR2 SASEGT. CDR3 protein: CASRAHTDTQYF. The CDR3 DNA reads TGTGCTAGCAGGGCACACACAGATACGCAGTATTTT.

Many counts were recorded for this clonotype. The gene calls are TRBV12-3 or TRBV12-4 and TRBJ2-1, with 14 bases that match TRBD2. The CDR3 consists of 18 residues. V trimming: 8 bases; J trimming: 1 base; junction bases outside the gene matches: 10. CDR3 amino acids: CASGLGTSGGVSYNEQFF. DNA for the CDR3: TGTGCCAGCGGACTAGGGACTAGCGGGGGCGTTTCCTACAATGAGCAGTTCTTC.